Presented here are 13 T cell receptor beta chains from one specimen sequenced in a study of shared clonotypes between healthy human individuals (dated by TCRdb to the early 2020s). CD8 naive samples were CD45RO-negative cells positively selected for CCR7, giving a CD45RA+CCR7+ population that excluded TemRA cells. Library creation used the immunoSEQ multiplex PCR assay. TCRdb holds this immuneACCESS table with in-frame rearrangements only. Some clones are missing; in checked studies, unresolved V genes explain under half, and the rest has no known cause. In all, the sample holds roughly 600,000 clones, and about 98% of those were seen once. 0.3% of the sample is taken by the ten largest. Sequencing input: naive CD8+ T cells sorted from blood. The intended sense of this specimen's cell subset or site label: CD45RA+CCR7+. The receptors shown here come from a man aged 25 to 40 in good health.

The J gene is TRBJ1-5, the V gene TRBV19; D call uncertain. Trimming cost V 7 bases and J 1 base, with 11 bases left between them. This CDR3 is 14 amino acids long. Germline values: CDR1 LNHDA, CDR2 SQIVND (reference sequence). The CDR3: CASTEGPSNQPQHF. As DNA, the CDR3 is TGTGCCAGTACAGAGGGCCCGAGCAATCAGCCCCAGCATTTT. Based on the CDR3 plus reference TRBV19 and TRBJ1-5, the full variable domain is DGGITQSPKYLFRKEGQNVTLSCEQNLNHDAMYWYRQDPGQGLRLIYYSQIVNDFQKGDIAEGYSVSREKKESFPLTVTSAQKNPTAFYLCASTEGPSNQPQHFGDGTRLSIL.

The chain has TRBV4-1 and TRBJ2-7; either TRBD1 or TRBD2 may fit D (5 bases each). CDR1 is MGHRA and CDR2 is YSYEKL in the germline V gene. The CDR3 runs to 15 residues. V was trimmed by 3 bases and J by 2 bases, leaving 14 bases between them. The CDR3 nucleotides are TGCGCCAGCAGCCACACCCGGGACGATACCTACGAGCAGTACTTC. Its translation is CASSHTRDDTYEQYF.

The chain is built from TRBV28 and TRBJ2-2; TRBD1 aligns across 9 bases. V dropped 5 bases and J dropped 4; count of bases not matched to a gene: 8. The length of the CDR3 is 16 residues. Germline CDR1 reads MDHEN; CDR2 reads SYDVKM. The CDR3 DNA reads as TGTGCCAGCAGTCTAGCCGGACAGGGGAGCACCGGGGAGCTGTTTTTT. This sequence encodes CASSLAGQGSTGELFF. Looking up the rest from reference TRBV28 and TRBJ2-2 gives the full variable domain: DVKVTQSSRYLVKRTGEKVFLECVQDMDHENMFWYRQDPGLGLRLIYFSYDVKMKEKGDIPEGYSVSREKKERFSLILESASTNQTSMYLCASSLAGQGSTGELFFGEGSRLTVL.

As for this clone: Different DNA sequences within this sample yield the same CDR3. The chain combines TRBV11-2 with TRBJ2-7, with TRBD1 matching over 7 bases. This CDR3 comprises 14 residues. The ends lost 0 bases at V and 3 bases at J; junction bases unmatched: 2. Per germline, CDR1 SGHAT and CDR2 FQNNGV. CDR3 residues: CASSLDPGGYEQYF. CDR3 nucleotides: TGTGCCAGCAGCTTAGATCCAGGGGGCTACGAGCAGTACTTC.

Points on this clone: Other DNA sequences within the sample encode an identical CDR3. The rearrangement links TRBV27 to TRBJ2-7; possible D gene TRBD1, 5 bases. CDR1 is MNHEY, CDR2 SMNVEV, per germline (reference sequence). This CDR3 comprises 13 residues. Deletions cut 1 base from V and 3 bases from J, with 7 bases between. CDR3 bases: TGTGCCAGCAGTTTATTTACAGGCTACGAGCAGTACTTC. The encoded protein is CASSLFTGYEQYF.

The V gene is TRBV4-3, the J gene TRBJ2-1; D is tentatively TRBD1 or TRBD2 (6 bases each). Germline V gives CDR1 LGHNA, CDR2 YSLEER. This CDR3 spans 16 amino acids. V lost 0 bases, J lost 8 bases, and 17 bases lay in between. Here the CDR3 reads CASSQEPSGAGDEQFF. The CDR3 DNA is TGCGCCAGCAGCCAAGAACCCTCGGGGGCGGGCGATGAGCAGTTCTTC.

V gene TRBV4-1 combines with J gene TRBJ2-3, with TRBD2 identical over 9 bases. V shed 4 bases, J shed 1 base, and the junction held 15 bases outside the gene matches. Germline values: CDR1 MGHRA, CDR2 YSYEKL. CDR3 length: 19 amino acids. This CDR3 reads CASSPPRGASGTRTDTQYF. As DNA, the CDR3 is TGCGCCAGCAGCCCGCCGAGGGGGGCTAGCGGGACCCGCACAGATACGCAGTATTTT.

The chain has TRBV19 and TRBJ1-5, with D tentatively TRBD1 (6 bases). Between the trimmed V and J ends, which lost 5 bases and 4 bases, there was a span of 12 bases. Germline CDR1 LNHDA, CDR2 SQIVND (reference sequence). The CDR3 runs 14 residues. The CDR3 coding sequence is TGTGCCAGTAGTTTAGTAGGGGGAAATCAGCCCCAGCATTTT. Translated, it gives CASSLVGGNQPQHF. The whole variable domain, remainder taken from reference TRBV19 and TRBJ1-5, is DGGITQSPKYLFRKEGQNVTLSCEQNLNHDAMYWYRQDPGQGLRLIYYSQIVNDFQKGDIAEGYSVSREKKESFPLTVTSAQKNPTAFYLCASSLVGGNQPQHFGDGTRLSIL.

CDR3 sequence reads: CASSNSGMILGDEQYF. CDR3 nucleotide sequence: TGTGCCAGCAGTAACTCCGGGATGATCTTGGGTGACGAGCAGTACTTC. The J gene is TRBJ2-7, the V gene TRBV28, with TRBD2 as a possible D gene (5 bases). CDR1 and CDR2 (germline): MDHEN, SYDVKM. The germline V and J ends were trimmed by 5 bases and 5 bases, with 22 bases remaining between them. CDR3 length: 16 residues.

The V gene is TRBV7-8, the J gene TRBJ2-5; D ambiguous. The length of the CDR3 is 17 residues. The germline CDR1 and CDR2 sequences are SGHVS and FQNEAQ. V dropped 5 bases and J dropped 0 bases, with 19 bases sitting between them. CDR3 sequence (DNA): TGTGCCAGCAGCCCTTGGAGAGGTGATAGCTACCAAGAGACCCAGTACTTC. It encodes CASSPWRGDSYQETQYF.

The chain joins TRBV29-1 to TRBJ2-2; 7 bases map to TRBD1. The germline V gene encodes CDR1 SQVTM and CDR2 ANQGSEA. The ends lost 3 bases at V and 3 bases at J; junction bases unmatched: 4. The CDR3 length is 14 residues. The CDR3 sequence is CSVDETGYTGELFF. In DNA, the CDR3 is TGCAGCGTTGACGAGACAGGGTACACCGGGGAGCTGTTTTTT.

V usage is TRBV5-1 and J usage is TRBJ2-5; D may be TRBD1 (5 bases). The V gene lost 4 bases and the J gene lost 3 bases, with 13 bases spanning the gap. Per germline, CDR1 SGHRS and CDR2 YFSETQ. This CDR3 comprises 14 residues. The CDR3 DNA follows: TGCGCCAGCAGCGCACTGGCCAGGGAAGAGACCCAGTACTTC. Protein sequence: CASSALAREETQYF. Full variable domain (missing parts from reference TRBV5-1 and TRBJ2-5): KAGVTQTPRYLIKTRGQQVTLSCSPISGHRSVSWYQQTPGQGLQFLFEYFSETQRNKGNFPGRFSGRQFSNSRSEMNVSTLELGDSALYLCASSALAREETQYFGPGTRLLVL.

The V call is TRBV5-4, the J call TRBJ2-3, with TRBD2 as a possible D gene (5 bases). Deletions cut 2 bases from V and 6 bases from J, with 19 bases between. This CDR3 is 16 amino acids long. Germline values: CDR1 SGHNT, CDR2 YYREEE (reference sequence). The CDR3 region is CASSLKDQNRRDTQYF. CDR3 coding DNA: TGTGCCAGCAGCTTAAAGGACCAAAATAGGAGGGATACGCAGTATTTT.